These 26 T cell receptor beta chains originate from one sample sequenced in a study of control samples from healthy donors and cancer patients. Data came from immunoSEQ multiplex PCR; TCRdb stores just in-frame clones and leaves some out. Among about 140,000 clones listed, about 90% were seen once. The specimen was blood. The receptors here all came from a man younger than 35 in good health.

The genes are TRBV6-5 and TRBJ2-1, with D unclear. V gave up 4 bases and J gave up 0 bases, with 7 bases separating them. This CDR3 contains 14 residues. The germline gives CDR1 MNHEY, CDR2 SVGAGI. The CDR3 region has the DNA TGTGCCAGCAGTTGGCGCAGCTCCTACAATGAGCAGTTCTTC. Protein: CASSWRSSYNEQFF.

The chain employs TRBV6-5 and TRBJ1-2; D unresolved. The CDR3 has 11 amino acids. Germline assignment: CDR1 MNHEY and CDR2 SVGAGI. The V end lost 6 bases, the J end lost 5 bases, and 7 bases lay between the germline ends. The CDR3, as DNA: TGTGCCAGCAGGGGAGGATATGGCTACACCTTC. This encodes CASRGGYGYTF.

The chain recombines TRBV16 with TRBJ1-5, with D unclear. Germline CDR1 is KGHSY and CDR2 is FQNENV. The CDR3 totals 13 residues. V lost 2 bases, J lost 2 bases, and 4 bases lay in between. The CDR3 DNA reads TGTGCCAGCAGCCAAATGGGCAATCAGCCCCAGCATTTT. Translating it yields CASSQMGNQPQHF.

The V call is TRBV4-3, the J call TRBJ1-1; D might be TRBD1 (5 bases). Germline V CDR1 and CDR2: LGHNA, YSLEER. The CDR3 runs to 14 residues. The ends were cut back, 1 base at V and 4 bases at J, with 10 bases in the middle. Here the CDR3 reads CASSQGDGGTEAFF. The CDR3 DNA is TGCGCCAGCAGCCAAGGGGACGGGGGCACTGAAGCTTTCTTT.

The V gene is TRBV11-2, the J gene TRBJ2-7; 8 bases agree with TRBD1. V was clipped by 5 bases and J by 3 bases; unmatched bases: 9. In germline, CDR1 is SGHAT, CDR2 FQNNGV. The CDR3 is made up of 15 amino acids. The CDR3 loop reads CASSHLLGTGYEQYF. Here the CDR3 DNA reads TGTGCCAGCAGCCATCTACTAGGGACAGGCTACGAGCAGTACTTC.

The rearrangement links TRBV6-5 to TRBJ2-1; no clear D. Germline-derived CDR1 and CDR2 are MNHEY and SVGAGI. Trimming took off 8 bases at V and 4 bases at J, with 9 bases between the two ends. CDR3 length: 12 residues. The CDR3 reads CASGVLYNEQFF. The CDR3, as DNA: TGTGCCAGCGGGGTCCTATACAATGAGCAGTTCTTC.

On this clone itself: It is unclear where the CDR3 begins or ends on the DNA, so no DNA is shown, and the CDR3 is as TCRdb lists it. The CDR3 region is CASSSGQGYTF. The rearrangement links TRBV27 to TRBJ1-2; the table calls TRBD1, which could not be checked here. In germline, CDR1 is MNHEY, CDR2 SMNVEV (reference sequence). With termini counted, the CDR3 has 11 amino acids.

This clone was detected only once. Germline and junction disagree at one end, which may indicate a read error. V and J are TRBV12-5 and TRBJ1-2, with D possibly matching TRBD1 (6 bases). The germline CDR1 and CDR2 sequences are LGHNT and FRNRAP. CDR3 length equals 16 residues. The CDR3 sequence is CASGLNDGGRIYGYTF. The CDR3 DNA is TGTGCTAGTGGTTTGAATGACGGGGGGCGCATCTATGGCTACACTTTC. Complete variable domain (other parts from reference TRBV12-5 and TRBJ1-2): DARVTQTPRHKVTEMGQEVTMRCQPILGHNTVFWYRQTMMQGLELLAYFRNRAPLDDSGMPKDRFSAEMPDATLATLKIQPSEPRDSAVYFCASGLNDGGRIYGYTFGSGTRLTVV.

The rearrangement links TRBV4-2 to TRBJ1-1; no clear D. Germline loops: CDR1 LGHNA, CDR2 YNFKEQ. Trimming cost V 1 base and J 5 bases, with 11 bases left between them. The CDR3 is 14 residues long. The CDR3 region has the DNA TGTGCCAGCAGCCAAGGCCTGGATCGGACTGAAGCTTTCTTT. This sequence encodes CASSQGLDRTEAFF.

V gene TRBV18 combines with J gene TRBJ2-5; a weak D match, TRBD2 (6 bases). V lost 7 bases and J 3 bases, leaving 12 bases between the germline ends. There are 13 residues in the CDR3. The V gene's germline CDR1 is KGHSH and CDR2 LQKENI. CDR3 nucleotide sequence: TGTGCCAGCTTTCCGGGACTCGAAGAGACCCAGTACTTC. Its protein is CASFPGLEETQYF.

This clone was seen a single time. This sequence joins TRBV19 and TRBJ1-6; tentatively, D is TRBD1 (5 bases). Looked up from germline, CDR1 is LNHDA and CDR2 is SQIVND (reference sequence). The ends were cut back, 7 bases at V and 7 bases at J, with 17 bases in the middle. CDR3 length: 15 residues. DNA of the CDR3: TGTGCCAGTAACTTGATGAGCCAGGGAAATTCACCCCTCCACTTT. This gives the protein CASNLMSQGNSPLHF.

The chain carries TRBV19 and TRBJ2-6, with D possibly called TRBD1 or TRBD2 (6 bases each). There are 14 residues in the CDR3. Trimming removed 3 bases from V and 4 bases from J, with 7 bases in between. Germline V gene data show CDR1 as LNHDA and CDR2 as SQIVND (reference sequence). DNA of the CDR3: TGTGCCAGTAGTATGGGGGGCGGGGCCAACGTCCTGACTTTC. Translating gives CASSMGGGANVLTF.

V gene TRBV29-1 combines with J gene TRBJ1-1, with TRBD1 matching over 7 bases. Germline CDR1 and CDR2: SQVTM and ANQGSEA. J lost 4 bases, V lost 6 bases, and 8 bases had no gene match. The CDR3 spans 13 residues. The CDR3 reads CSVLGTVATEAFF. Here the CDR3 DNA reads TGCAGCGTATTGGGGACAGTGGCCACTGAAGCTTTCTTT.

This chain's CDR3 is CASSQGQGDTEAFF. The CDR3, as DNA: TGCGCCAGCAGCCAAGGACAGGGGGACACTGAAGCTTTCTTT. The rearrangement joins TRBV4-1 to TRBJ1-1; 9 positions agree with TRBD1. V trimming: 1 base; J trimming: 3 bases; junction bases outside the gene matches: 0. The CDR3 is made up of 14 amino acids. Germline V gives CDR1 MGHRA, CDR2 YSYEKL.

A few counts support this clone. The gene calls are TRBV2 and TRBJ1-2, with 9 bases fitting TRBD1. The germline V gene has CDR1 SNHLY and CDR2 FYNNEI. J lost 4 bases, V lost 5 bases, and 5 bases had no gene match. This CDR3 comprises 14 residues. CDR3 amino acids: CASSPGQGFYGYTF. CDR3 sequence (DNA): TGTGCCAGCAGTCCGGGACAGGGTTTCTATGGCTACACCTTC. Variable domain in full (rest from reference TRBV2 and TRBJ1-2): EPEVTQTPSHQVTQMGQEVILRCVPISNHLYFYWYRQILGQKVEFLVSFYNNEISEKSEIFDDQFSVERPDGSNFTLKIRSTKLEDSAMYFCASSPGQGFYGYTFGSGTRLTVV.

V gene TRBV5-1 combines with J gene TRBJ1-1; 8 positions match TRBD1. The CDR3 contains 16 residues. Germline CDR1 and CDR2: SGHRS and YFSETQ. Trimming at V came to 1 base and at J to 1 base, leaving 6 bases not matched to a gene. CDR3 region: CASSLYGQGSNTEAFF. The CDR3 nucleotides are TGCGCCAGCAGCTTGTATGGACAGGGTTCGAACACTGAAGCTTTCTTT. The entire variable domain, with the rest obtained from reference TRBV5-1 and TRBJ1-1, is as follows: KAGVTQTPRYLIKTRGQQVTLSCSPISGHRSVSWYQQTPGQGLQFLFEYFSETQRNKGNFPGRFSGRQFSNSRSEMNVSTLELGDSALYLCASSLYGQGSNTEAFFGQGTRLTVV.

V is TRBV7-2 and J is TRBJ2-3; unclear D gene. Germline loops: CDR1 SGHTA, CDR2 FQGNSA. The CDR3 has 15 residues. V shed 5 bases and J shed 0 bases, with 12 bases lying between them. The CDR3 region is CASSPSATSTDTQYF. The CDR3 nucleotides read TGTGCCAGCAGCCCCTCCGCAACTAGCACAGATACGCAGTATTTT.

The CDR3 protein is CASSIGHGRGYEQYF. The CDR3 coding sequence is TGTGCCAGTAGTATCGGCCATGGGAGAGGTTACGAGCAGTACTTC. This chain connects TRBV19 to TRBJ2-7; possibly TRBD2 for D (5 bases). The CDR3 totals 15 residues. The germline V gene encodes CDR1 LNHDA and CDR2 SQIVND (reference sequence). Trimming shortened V by 3 bases and J by 4 bases, and 16 bases separated the two germline ends.

Only one count was recorded for this clone. J is TRBJ2-7 and V is TRBV5-1; 14 positions match TRBD2. This CDR3 has 14 amino acids. V dropped 4 bases and J dropped 7; count of bases not matched to a gene: 4. Germline lookup yields CDR1 SGHRS and CDR2 YFSETQ. CDR3 bases: TGCGCCAGCAGCCCGGGACTAGCGGGGGAAGAGCAGTACTTC. Its protein product is CASSPGLAGEEQYF.

V gene TRBV4-2 combines with J gene TRBJ1-4; D is perhaps TRBD1 (5 bases). V lost 0 bases and J lost 3, with 8 bases in between. This CDR3 is built from 15 residues. Germline values: CDR1 LGHNA, CDR2 YNFKEQ. Here the CDR3 reads CASSQESGPNEKLFF. CDR3 nucleotides: TGTGCCAGCAGCCAAGAGTCAGGGCCTAATGAAAAACTGTTTTTT.

The chain links TRBV7-2 to TRBJ1-6; D ambiguous. The germline V and J ends were trimmed by 1 base and 4 bases, with 5 bases remaining between them. Germline lookup yields CDR1 SGHTA and CDR2 FQGNSA. The CDR3 extends over 14 amino acids. The CDR3 coding sequence is TGTGCCAGCAGCTTAGGTATATATAATTCACCCCTCCACTTT. This codes for CASSLGIYNSPLHF.

The rearrangement links TRBV11-2 to TRBJ2-7; 12 positions match TRBD1. After removal of 5 bases from V and 5 bases from J, the junction contained 7 bases not matched to a gene. This CDR3 contains 15 residues. Looked up from germline, CDR1 is SGHAT and CDR2 is FQNNGV. CDR3 protein: CASSPAGTGGHEQYF. The CDR3 coding sequence is TGTGCCAGCAGCCCAGCGGGGACAGGGGGCCACGAGCAGTACTTC.

The chain uses TRBV6-1 and TRBJ2-7, with D possibly being TRBD2 (5 bases). The CDR3 totals 13 residues. Germline CDR1 MNHNS, CDR2 SASEGT. Deletions cut 1 base from V and 5 bases from J, with 9 bases between. The CDR3 sequence: CASSEVNGDEQYF. CDR3 DNA sequence: TGTGCCAGCAGTGAAGTGAACGGGGACGAGCAGTACTTC.

The J gene is TRBJ2-2, the V gene TRBV6-6; D gene uncertain. The germline V and J ends were trimmed by 4 bases and 4 bases, with 10 bases remaining between them. Germline V gene data show CDR1 as MNHNY and CDR2 as SVGAGI (reference sequence). The CDR3 contains 14 residues. CDR3 amino acids: CASSSLSGTGELFF. In DNA form, the CDR3 reads TGTGCCAGCAGTTCCCTCAGTGGCACCGGGGAGCTGTTTTTT.

The DNA for the CDR3 is TGTGCCAGCAGTTACTTGGCGGGGGGGATCTACGAGCAGTACTTC. It specifies CASSYLAGGIYEQYF. The V call is TRBV6-5, the J call TRBJ2-7, with TRBD2 matching over 9 bases. V shed 1 base and J 3 bases; nucleotides not matched to a gene: 4. CDR1 and CDR2 from the germline V gene are MNHEY and SVGAGI. This CDR3 has 15 amino acids.

The rearrangement joins TRBV5-5 to TRBJ2-2; D not certain. The V end was cut by 2 bases, the J end by 5 bases, with 7 bases between. Germline CDR1 SGHKS, CDR2 YYEKEE (reference sequence). The CDR3 runs 13 residues. In DNA form, the CDR3 reads TGTGCCAGCAGCTTTGGTGGGACCGGGGAGCTGTTTTTT. This codes for CASSFGGTGELFF.